A single sample gave rise to the 20 T cell receptor beta chains below, sequenced in a study of CXCR3-negative and CXCR3-positive naive CD8 T cells. Study observations and caveats: The TRB CDR3s that CXCR3-positive naive cells carried were more hydrophobic than those of CXCR3-negative naive cells.

The TRB libraries of cDNA were built by UMI-labeled 5' RACE. TCRdb re-called the 5' RACE reads; every CDR3 protein appears as one record, without DNA. This sample's table reports 60,000 to 65,000 distinct CDR3 sequences. No cognate antigen is known for these TCRs. The sample consisted of naive CXCR3+ CD8+ T cells from blood. As to subset: CD45RO-CCR7+CD27+CD95- naive CD8+ T cells expressing CXCR3 (TNR3+). The receptors derive from a human donor in good health. Some clones in this sample may be carry-over from other donors' samples.

The chain is built from TRBV7-9 and TRBJ1-5. The CDR3 sequence is 14 residues long. The germline gives CDR1 SEHNR, CDR2 FQNEAQ (reference sequence). The CDR3 here is CASSTLNSNQPLHF. The full variable domain, with the rest looked up from reference TRBV7-9 and TRBJ1-5, is DTGVSQNPRHKITKRGQNVTFRCDPISEHNRLYWYRQTLGQGPEFLTYFQNEAQLEKSRLLSDRFSAERPKGSFSTLEIQRTEQGDSAMYLCASSTLNSNQPLHFGDGTRLSIL.

The chain is built from TRBV20-1 and TRBJ2-1; TCRdb selects TRBD1, and the lack of DNA leaves this call unchecked. This CDR3 spans 14 amino acids. From germline, CDR1 is DFQATT and CDR2 SNEGSKA (reference sequence). CDR3 amino acids: CSARGQGPGFFVFF.

The chain is built from TRBV28 and TRBJ2-7; TCRdb's D call of TRBD1 is untestable without DNA. CDR1 MDHEN and CDR2 SYDVKM come from the germline V gene. The CDR3 is 15 residues long. Here the CDR3 reads CASSPIGGGLSEQYF.

The J gene is TRBJ1-4, the V gene TRBV29-1; TCRdb gives TRBD1 as the D gene, but with no DNA this cannot be confirmed. CDR3 size: 14 residues. Looked up from germline, CDR1 is SQVTM and CDR2 is ANQGSEA. CDR3 sequence reads: CSVVGDPGGEKLFF.

This chain connects TRBV28 to TRBJ2-7; no DNA is available, so the TRBD2 call from TCRdb remains unchecked. The CDR3 consists of 15 residues. CDR1 is MDHEN, CDR2 SYDVKM, per germline. CDR3 sequence reads: CASKVVGLSSYEQYF.

The V call is TRBV15, the J call TRBJ2-7; TCRdb calls TRBD1, which cannot be checked without DNA. The germline V gene encodes CDR1 LNHNV and CDR2 YYDKDF (reference sequence). CDR3 size: 15 residues. The CDR3: CATSRDRDGTYEQYF.

The chain has TRBV11-2 and TRBJ1-2; no DNA is available, so the TRBD1 call from TCRdb remains unchecked. Germline V CDR1 and CDR2: SGHAT, FQNNGV. This CDR3 spans 12 amino acids. CDR3 amino acids: CAASSGYYGYTF. The complete variable domain, with remaining parts taken from reference TRBV11-2 and TRBJ1-2, reads EAGVAQSPRYKIIEKRQSVAFWCNPISGHATLYWYQQILGQGPKLLIQFQNNGVVDDSQLPKDRFSAERLKGVDSTLKIQPAKLEDSAVYLCAASSGYYGYTFGSGTRLTVV.

This rearrangement joins TRBV24-1 to TRBJ1-5. Germline-derived CDR1 and CDR2 are KGHDR and SFDVKD. The CDR3 loop spans 15 amino acids. The CDR3: CATSDSSHSVVPQHF.

The chain links TRBV2 to TRBJ2-7; TCRdb's D gene call, TRBD2, goes unchecked for lack of DNA. This CDR3 is 13 amino acids long. Germline assignment: CDR1 SNHLY and CDR2 FYNNEI. This chain's CDR3 is CASKGGRALEQYF.

The chain joins TRBV2 to TRBJ2-5; the D call from TCRdb, TRBD1, cannot be confirmed without DNA. This CDR3 is built from 14 residues. Looked up from germline, CDR1 is SNHLY and CDR2 is FYNNEI. The CDR3 is CASTNRGQQETQYF.

This chain joins TRBV6-6 and TRBJ2-2; checking the TCRdb D call of TRBD1 is not possible without DNA. The germline V gene has CDR1 MNHNY and CDR2 SVGAGI (reference sequence). This CDR3 contains 15 residues. CDR3 in amino acids: CASRDLDRGAGELFF.

The gene calls are TRBV5-1 and TRBJ1-2; the D call of TRBD1 rests on TCRdb alone, since no DNA is present to check it. From germline, CDR1 is SGHRS and CDR2 YFSETQ. The CDR3 consists of 15 residues. CDR3 in amino acids: CASSYPWTEEDGYTF.

The rearrangement uses TRBV12-3 or TRBV12-4 and TRBJ2-5; as DNA is missing, the TRBD2 call by TCRdb cannot be tested. The CDR3 covers 14 residues. CDR3 sequence: CASRPSGGAETQYF.

The chain couples TRBV27 to TRBJ1-1. The germline V gene has CDR1 MNHEY and CDR2 SMNVEV (reference sequence). The CDR3 totals 14 residues. CDR3 protein: CASSFSVLNTEAFF.

The chain combines TRBV12-3 or TRBV12-4 with TRBJ2-3; TCRdb designates TRBD2, a call that cannot be tested without DNA. This CDR3 is 16 amino acids long. The CDR3 here is CASSPRGVWGTDTQYF.

The chain has TRBV7-8 and TRBJ2-2; the D call from TCRdb, TRBD2, cannot be confirmed without DNA. Looked up from germline, CDR1 is SGHVS and CDR2 is FQNEAQ. CDR3 size: 17 residues. The CDR3 sequence: CASGGLAGPANTGELFF.

The chain has TRBV4-1 and TRBJ2-4; TCRdb picks TRBD2, but there is no DNA to check that call. The CDR3 extends over 16 amino acids. The V gene's germline CDR1 is MGHRA and CDR2 YSYEKL. This CDR3 reads CASSQGTSGAKNIQYF.

This chain joins TRBV7-2 and TRBJ2-6. This CDR3 is built from 14 residues. Germline values: CDR1 SGHTA, CDR2 FQGNSA. The CDR3: CASSLVAGANVLTF.

The rearrangement links TRBV29-1 to TRBJ2-1; TCRdb's D call, TRBD1, is unchecked because there is no DNA. Looked up from germline, CDR1 is SQVTM and CDR2 is ANQGSEA. The CDR3 covers 14 residues. CDR3: CSGLGTGSVNEQFF.

The V gene is TRBV20-1, the J gene TRBJ2-3; TCRdb names TRBD2, which stays unverified in the absence of DNA. This CDR3 is 17 amino acids long. The germline V gene encodes CDR1 DFQATT and CDR2 SNEGSKA (reference sequence). The CDR3: CSASLLAGGQITDTQYF.